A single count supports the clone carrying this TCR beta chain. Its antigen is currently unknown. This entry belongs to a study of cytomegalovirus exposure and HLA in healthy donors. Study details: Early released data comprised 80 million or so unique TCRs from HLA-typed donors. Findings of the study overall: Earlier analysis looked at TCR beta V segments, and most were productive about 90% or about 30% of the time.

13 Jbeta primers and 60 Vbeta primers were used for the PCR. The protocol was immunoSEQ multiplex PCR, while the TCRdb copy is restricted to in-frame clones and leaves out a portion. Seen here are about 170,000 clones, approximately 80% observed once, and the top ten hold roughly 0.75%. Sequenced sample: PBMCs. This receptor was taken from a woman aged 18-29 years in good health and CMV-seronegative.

CDR3 coding DNA: TGCGCCAGCAGCTATCTAGCGGGGACCTACGAGCAGTACTTC. Translating it yields CASSYLAGTYEQYF. The chain recombines TRBV5-1 with TRBJ2-7; 9 bases agree with TRBD2. CDR1 and CDR2 from the germline V gene are SGHRS and YFSETQ. V lost 3 bases to trimming and J lost 2 bases; unmatched junction nucleotides: 3. This CDR3 is built from 14 residues.